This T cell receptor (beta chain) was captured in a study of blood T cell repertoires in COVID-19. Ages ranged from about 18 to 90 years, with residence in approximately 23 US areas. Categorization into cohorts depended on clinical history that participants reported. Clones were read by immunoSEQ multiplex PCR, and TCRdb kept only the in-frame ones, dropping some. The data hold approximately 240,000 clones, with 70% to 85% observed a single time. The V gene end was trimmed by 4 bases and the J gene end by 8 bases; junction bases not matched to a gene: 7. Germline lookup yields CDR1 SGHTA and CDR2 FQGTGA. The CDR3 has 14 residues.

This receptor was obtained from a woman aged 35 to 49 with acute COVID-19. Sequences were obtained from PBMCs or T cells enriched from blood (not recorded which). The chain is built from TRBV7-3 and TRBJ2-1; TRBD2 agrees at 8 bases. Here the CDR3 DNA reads TGTGCCAGCAGCTGGACGGGGGGGCCGTATGAGCAGTTCTTC. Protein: CASSWTGGPYEQFF. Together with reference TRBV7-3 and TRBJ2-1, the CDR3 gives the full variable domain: GAGVSQTPSNKVTEKGKYVELRCDPISGHTALYWYRQSLGQGPEFLIYFQGTGAADDSGLPNDRFFAVRPEGSVSTLKIQRTERGDSAVYLCASSWTGGPYEQFFGPGTRLTVL.